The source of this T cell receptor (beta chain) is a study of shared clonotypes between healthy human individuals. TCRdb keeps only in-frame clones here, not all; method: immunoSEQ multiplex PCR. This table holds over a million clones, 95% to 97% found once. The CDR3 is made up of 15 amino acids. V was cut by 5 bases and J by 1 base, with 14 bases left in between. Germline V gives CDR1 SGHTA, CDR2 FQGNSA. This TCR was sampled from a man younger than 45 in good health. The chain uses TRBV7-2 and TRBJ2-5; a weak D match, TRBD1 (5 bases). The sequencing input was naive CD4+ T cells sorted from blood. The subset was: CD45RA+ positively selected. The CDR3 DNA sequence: TGTGCCAGCAGCCTGGACACCTGGCCCCAAGAGACCCAGTACTTC. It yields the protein CASSLDTWPQETQYF.